This TCR beta chain is from a study of type 1 and type 2 diabetes patients. Amplification started from genomic DNA. Amplification of the beta chain CDR3 used 30 forward and 13 reverse multiplex primers. MiXCR, run by TCRdb on the multiplex PCR reads, gives a single entry per CDR3 protein. The table records 270,000 or so distinct CDR3 sequences, around 50% of them present only once. The germline CDR1 and CDR2 sequences are SNHLY and FYNNEI. V gave up 2 bases and J gave up 6 bases, with 16 bases separating them. This CDR3 region has 15 residues. The chain joins TRBV2 to TRBJ1-1; tentative D call: TRBD1 (5 bases). The source of this sequence is a man aged 18 to 29 with type 2 diabetes. The sample was peripheral blood mononuclear cells (PBMCs). The CDR3 sequence is CASSESGVDWPEAFF. The CDR3 nucleotides read TGTGCCAGCAGTGAATCGGGGGTCGATTGGCCTGAAGCTTTCTTT.